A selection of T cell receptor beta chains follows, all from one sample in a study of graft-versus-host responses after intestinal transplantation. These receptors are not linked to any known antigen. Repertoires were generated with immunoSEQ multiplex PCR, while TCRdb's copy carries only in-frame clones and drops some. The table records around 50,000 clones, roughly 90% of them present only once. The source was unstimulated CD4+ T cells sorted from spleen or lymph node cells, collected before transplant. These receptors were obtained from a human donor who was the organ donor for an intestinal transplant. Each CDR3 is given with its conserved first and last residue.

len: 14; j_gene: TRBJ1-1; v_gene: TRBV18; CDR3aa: CASSPVQGNTEAFF
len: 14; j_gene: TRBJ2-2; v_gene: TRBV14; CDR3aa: CASSQVSNVGELFF
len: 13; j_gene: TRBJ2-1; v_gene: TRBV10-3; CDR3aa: CAISERGSNEQFF
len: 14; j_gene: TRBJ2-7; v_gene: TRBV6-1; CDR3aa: CASSGRRQSYEQYF
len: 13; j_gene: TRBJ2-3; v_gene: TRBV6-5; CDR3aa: CANPEAPTDTQYF
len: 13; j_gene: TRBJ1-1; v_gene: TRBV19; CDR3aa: CASSISNPSKAFF
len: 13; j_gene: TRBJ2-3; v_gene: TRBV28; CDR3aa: CASSLSSTDTQYF
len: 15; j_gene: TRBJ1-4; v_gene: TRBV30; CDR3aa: CAWDRGPPSNEKLFF
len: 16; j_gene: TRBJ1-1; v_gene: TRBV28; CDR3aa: CASRSGGVIINTEAFF
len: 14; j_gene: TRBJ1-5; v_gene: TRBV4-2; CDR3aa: CASSQDTDFQPQHF
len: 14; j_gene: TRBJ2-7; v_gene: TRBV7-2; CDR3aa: CASSRAGGSYEQYF
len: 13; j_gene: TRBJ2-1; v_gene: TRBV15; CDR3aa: CATSRLGTSGQFF
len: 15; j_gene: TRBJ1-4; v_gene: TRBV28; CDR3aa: CASSLTAGLREKLFF
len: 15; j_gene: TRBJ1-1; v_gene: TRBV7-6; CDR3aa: CASSLAERATTEAFF
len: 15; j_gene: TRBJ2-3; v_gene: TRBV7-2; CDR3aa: CASSLVSGKGHTQYF
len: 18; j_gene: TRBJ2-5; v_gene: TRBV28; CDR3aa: CASTRLAGDFPTKETQYF
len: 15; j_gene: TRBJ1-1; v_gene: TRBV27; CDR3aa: CASSLSRPGVGEAFF
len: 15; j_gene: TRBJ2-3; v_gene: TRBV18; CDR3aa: CASSPTTGPADTQYF
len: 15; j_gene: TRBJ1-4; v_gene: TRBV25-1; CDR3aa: CASSEVDWGNEKLFF
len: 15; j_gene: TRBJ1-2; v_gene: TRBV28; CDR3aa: CASSPTGTTNYGYTF
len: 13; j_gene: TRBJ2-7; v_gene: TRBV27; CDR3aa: CASSPRRIYEQYF
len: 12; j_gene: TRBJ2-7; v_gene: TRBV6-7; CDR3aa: CAIIDSSYEQYF
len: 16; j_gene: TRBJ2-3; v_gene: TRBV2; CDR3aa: CASSLGLAGGTDTQYF
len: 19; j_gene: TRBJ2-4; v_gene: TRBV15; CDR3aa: CATSRDKGEAGLAKNIQYF
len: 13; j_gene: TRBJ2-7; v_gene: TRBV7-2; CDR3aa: CASSFTQGVEQYF
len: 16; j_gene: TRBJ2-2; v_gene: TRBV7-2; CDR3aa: CASVGRLARATGELFF
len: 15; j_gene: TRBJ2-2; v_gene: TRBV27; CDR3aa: CASSLGQGNTGELFF
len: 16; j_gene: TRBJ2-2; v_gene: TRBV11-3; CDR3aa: CASSLDGGSALGELFF
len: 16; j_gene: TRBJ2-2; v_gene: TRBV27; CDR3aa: CASSLLQGAYTGELFF
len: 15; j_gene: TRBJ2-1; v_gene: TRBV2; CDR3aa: CASVSPGQGYNEQFF
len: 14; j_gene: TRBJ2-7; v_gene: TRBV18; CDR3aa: CASSLYGTNYEQYF
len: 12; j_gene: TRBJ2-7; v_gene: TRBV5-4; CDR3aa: CASSSDSYEQYF
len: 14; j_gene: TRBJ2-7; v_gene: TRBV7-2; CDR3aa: CASSFQGAQREQYF
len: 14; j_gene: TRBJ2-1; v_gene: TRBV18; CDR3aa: CASGLAGGPNEQFF
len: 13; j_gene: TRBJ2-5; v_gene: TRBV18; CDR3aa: CASSPRGGETQYF
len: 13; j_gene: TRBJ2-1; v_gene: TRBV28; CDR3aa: CAPECGRGNEQFF
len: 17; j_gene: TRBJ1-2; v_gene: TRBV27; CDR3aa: CASTPLPGTPASYGYTF
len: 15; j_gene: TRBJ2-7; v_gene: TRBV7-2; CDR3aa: CASSLGTSVTYEQYF
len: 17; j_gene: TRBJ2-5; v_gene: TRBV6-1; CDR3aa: CASSEWVLAGNRETQYF
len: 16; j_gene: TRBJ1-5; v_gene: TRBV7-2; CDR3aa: CASSHGPPGVLQPQHF
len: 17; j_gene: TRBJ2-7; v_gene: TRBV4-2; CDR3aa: CASSQVRLQAGVHEQYF
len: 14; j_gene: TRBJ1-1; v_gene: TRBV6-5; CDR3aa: CATLTGTGVTEAFF
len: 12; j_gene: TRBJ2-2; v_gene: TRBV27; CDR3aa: CASAQVTGELFF
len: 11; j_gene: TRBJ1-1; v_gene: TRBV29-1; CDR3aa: CSVHMNTEAFF
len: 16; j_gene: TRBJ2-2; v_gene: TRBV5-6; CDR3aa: CASNLVASGITGELFF
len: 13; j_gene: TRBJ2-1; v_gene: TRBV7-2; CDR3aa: CASSKTSTQEQFF
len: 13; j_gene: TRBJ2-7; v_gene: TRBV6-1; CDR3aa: CASSLQVSYEQYF
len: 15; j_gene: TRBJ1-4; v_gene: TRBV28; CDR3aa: CASSLWLTGGEKLFF
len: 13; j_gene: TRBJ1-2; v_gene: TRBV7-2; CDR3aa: CASTLHGNYGYTF
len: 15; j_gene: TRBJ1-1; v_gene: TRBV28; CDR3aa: CASSSPTGAITEAFF
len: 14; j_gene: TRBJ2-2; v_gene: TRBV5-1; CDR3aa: CASSQTGVTGELFF
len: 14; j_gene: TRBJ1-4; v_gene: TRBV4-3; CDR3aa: CASSQGQGGEKLFF
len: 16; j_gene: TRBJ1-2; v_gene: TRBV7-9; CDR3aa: CASSLFDRPLNYGYTF
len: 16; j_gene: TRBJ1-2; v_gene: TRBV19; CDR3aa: CASSPTGTGPDYGYTF